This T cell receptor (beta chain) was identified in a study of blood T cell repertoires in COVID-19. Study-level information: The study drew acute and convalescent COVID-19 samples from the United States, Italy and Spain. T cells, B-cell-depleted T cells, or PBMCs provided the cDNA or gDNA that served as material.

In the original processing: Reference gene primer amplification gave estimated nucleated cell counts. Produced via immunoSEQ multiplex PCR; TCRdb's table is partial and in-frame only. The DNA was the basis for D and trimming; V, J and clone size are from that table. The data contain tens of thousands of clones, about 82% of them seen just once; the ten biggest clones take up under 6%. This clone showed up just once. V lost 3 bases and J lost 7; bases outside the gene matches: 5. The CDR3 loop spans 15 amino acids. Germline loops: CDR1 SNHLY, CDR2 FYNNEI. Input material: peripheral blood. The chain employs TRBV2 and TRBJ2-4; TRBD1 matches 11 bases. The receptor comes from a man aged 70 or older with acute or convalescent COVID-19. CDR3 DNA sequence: TGTGCCAGCAGTGAGGGACAGGGGGGTGGGAACATTCAGTACTTC. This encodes CASSEGQGGGNIQYF.